The 28 T cell receptor beta chains below were found in one sample sequenced in a study of blood T cell repertoires in COVID-19. Assay used: immunoSEQ multiplex PCR; TCRdb lists only in-frame clones, some missing. The sample records approximately 260,000 clones, 88% being singletons. Sequenced input: peripheral blood. The receptor source for this set is a woman between 70 and 85 years old with COVID-19, enrolled during active disease.

The table lists this clone with a count of one. The CDR3 sequence: CASRRQSYEQYF. CDR3 in DNA: TGTGCCAGCAGGCGACAGTCCTACGAGCAGTACTTC. V usage is TRBV2 and J usage is TRBJ2-7, with D tentatively TRBD1 (5 bases). Germline loops: CDR1 SNHLY, CDR2 FYNNEI. The V end lost 6 bases, the J end lost 1 base, and 7 bases lay between the germline ends. CDR3 length: 12 amino acids. The full variable domain, with the rest looked up from reference TRBV2 and TRBJ2-7, is EPEVTQTPSHQVTQMGQEVILRCVPISNHLYFYWYRQILGQKVEFLVSFYNNEISEKSEIFDDQFSVERPDGSNFTLKIRSTKLEDSAMYFCASRRQSYEQYFGPGTRLTVT.

This chain uses TRBV3-1 (or the pseudogene TRBV3-2) with TRBJ2-5; 9 bases line up with TRBD1. Per the germline V gene, CDR1 is LGHDT and CDR2 is YNNKEL (reference sequence). The junction had 4 bases not matched to a gene; V was cut back by 1 base and J by 1 base. The CDR3 contains 16 residues. DNA of the CDR3: TGTGCCAGCAGCCAAGGACAGGGGGAAACCCAAGAGACCCAGTACTTC. Translated: CASSQGQGETQETQYF.

The CDR3 region is CASSFGTSGASSYNEQFF. Written as DNA, the CDR3 is TGCGCCAGCAGCTTCGGGACTAGCGGGGCTAGCTCCTACAATGAGCAGTTCTTC. V gene TRBV5-1 combines with J gene TRBJ2-1; 13 nucleotides line up with TRBD2. The CDR3 has 18 residues. The germline V gene encodes CDR1 SGHRS and CDR2 YFSETQ. J gave up 0 bases and V 2 bases, and 5 bases lay outside the gene matches.

The chain is built from TRBV24-1 and TRBJ2-2, with 7 positions matching TRBD2. The CDR3 is 12 residues long. The V gene's germline CDR1 is KGHDR and CDR2 SFDVKD. The ends lost 9 bases at V and 5 bases at J; junction bases unmatched: 2. The CDR3 sequence: CATHSGTGELFF. CDR3 bases: TGTGCCACCCATAGCGGGACCGGGGAGCTGTTTTTT.

The chain joins TRBV30 to TRBJ1-4; D might be TRBD1 (5 bases). Between the trimmed V and J ends, which lost 3 bases and 6 bases, there was a span of 14 bases. The germline CDR1 and CDR2 sequences are GTSNPN and SVGIG (reference sequence). This CDR3 spans 14 amino acids. The CDR3 is CAWRSTVPHEKLFF. In DNA, the CDR3 is TGTGCCTGGAGATCGACAGTGCCCCATGAAAAACTGTTTTTT.

The gene calls are TRBV9 and TRBJ2-6; the D gene is possibly TRBD2 (5 bases). V lost 0 bases, J lost 0 bases, and 7 bases lay in between. CDR1 is SGDLS, CDR2 YYNGEE, per germline. The CDR3 has 16 residues. CDR3 in amino acids: CASSVDSVSGANVLTF. CDR3 nucleotide sequence: TGTGCCAGCAGCGTAGATAGCGTCTCTGGGGCCAACGTCCTGACTTTC.

This chain joins TRBV30 and TRBJ1-2, with TRBD1 identical over 12 bases. The germline V gene encodes CDR1 GTSNPN and CDR2 SVGIG (reference sequence). V lost 3 bases to trimming and J lost 7 bases; unmatched junction nucleotides: 3. This CDR3 has 13 amino acids. CDR3 protein: CAWRRGQGAGYTF. The CDR3 DNA follows: TGTGCCTGGAGGCGGGGACAGGGGGCTGGCTACACCTTC.

The chain carries TRBV10-3 and TRBJ2-7, with 8 positions matching TRBD1. V lost 2 bases and J lost 3; bases outside the gene matches: 6. Germline V lookup: CDR1 ENHRY, CDR2 SYGVKD. CDR3 length: 15 amino acids. CDR3: CAISEGTGVDYEQYF. DNA of the CDR3: TGTGCCATCAGTGAGGGGACAGGAGTAGACTACGAGCAGTACTTC.

This clone showed up just a few times. This chain uses TRBV5-4 with TRBJ2-3; 12 bases map to TRBD2. The germline V gene has CDR1 SGHNT and CDR2 YYREEE (reference sequence). With 7 bases clipped from V and 3 bases from J, the junction kept 12 bases outside the gene matches. The CDR3 has 17 amino acids. Here the CDR3 reads CASRPTSGSFSTDTQYF. The CDR3 nucleotides read TGTGCCAGCCGCCCGACTAGCGGGAGTTTCAGTACAGATACGCAGTATTTT.

The V gene is TRBV7-2, the J gene TRBJ2-7, with 8 bases lining up with TRBD2. The CDR3 is 16 amino acids. V trimming: 4 bases; J trimming: 3 bases; junction bases outside the gene matches: 11. Germline CDR1 is SGHTA and CDR2 is FQGNSA. CDR3 coding DNA: TGTGCCAGCAGCTCCGCGGGGGGAGGGACTGGCTACGAGCAGTACTTC. It yields the protein CASSSAGGGTGYEQYF.

The rearrangement links TRBV18 to TRBJ2-2, with 9 bases identical to TRBD1. Germline V gene lookup returns CDR1 KGHSH and CDR2 LQKENI. J lost 0 bases, V lost 8 bases, and 7 bases had no gene match. The CDR3 extends over 16 amino acids. As DNA, the CDR3 is TGTGCCAGCCGAATCAACAGGGGGCCGAACACCGGGGAGCTGTTTTTT. Translated: CASRINRGPNTGELFF.

V gene TRBV14 combines with J gene TRBJ2-1; no firm D call. The CDR3 is 11 residues long. The V end was cut by 5 bases, the J end by 7 bases, with 6 bases between. CDR1 and CDR2 from the germline V gene are SGHDN and FVKESK. The CDR3 reads CASSYGNEQFF. CDR3 in DNA: TGTGCCAGCAGCTACGGGAATGAGCAGTTCTTC.

This clone was observed once. The V and J genes are TRBV9 and TRBJ2-5, with 9 bases lining up with TRBD2. This CDR3 contains 16 residues. Per germline, CDR1 SGDLS and CDR2 YYNGEE. Trimming removed 0 bases from V and 1 base from J; junction bases left unmatched: 4. In DNA, the CDR3 is TGTGCCAGCAGCGTAGGAGGGACTAGCAGCCAAGAGACCCAGTACTTC. Translated, it gives CASSVGGTSSQETQYF. Full variable domain (remainder filled in from reference TRBV9 and TRBJ2-5): DSGVTQTPKHLITATGQRVTLRCSPRSGDLSVYWYQQSLDQGLQFLIQYYNGEERAKGNILERFSAQQFPDLHSELNLSSLELGDSALYFCASSVGGTSSQETQYFGPGTRLLVL.

The chain uses TRBV2 and TRBJ2-4; possible D gene TRBD1, 6 bases. CDR1 is SNHLY and CDR2 is FYNNEI in the germline V gene. The CDR3 is 13 residues long. V dropped 5 bases and J dropped 6 bases, with 11 bases sitting between them. The CDR3 DNA follows: TGTGCCAGCAGTCTACAGGGCAGAAACATTCAGTACTTC. Amino acids: CASSLQGRNIQYF.

The chain joins TRBV27 to TRBJ1-6; D uncertain. The V and J ends lost 4 bases and 0 bases respectively, with 7 bases between them. Germline loops: CDR1 MNHEY, CDR2 SMNVEV (reference sequence). This CDR3 region has 15 residues. The CDR3 loop reads CASSSPSSYNSPLHF. DNA for the CDR3: TGTGCCAGCAGTTCCCCGAGCTCCTATAATTCACCCCTCCACTTT.

This chain links TRBV7-8 with TRBJ2-7, with a weak D call TRBD2 (5 bases). This CDR3 region has 17 residues. The V end lost 1 base, the J end lost 0 bases, and 16 bases lay between the germline ends. The germline CDR1 and CDR2 sequences are SGHVS and FQNEAQ. The CDR3 spells CASSLDPSSVSSYEQYF. CDR3 DNA: TGTGCCAGCAGCTTAGACCCCAGTAGCGTCAGCTCCTACGAGCAGTACTTC.

V gene TRBV27 combines with J gene TRBJ1-2; 8 bases line up with TRBD1. The trim removed 0 bases at V and 0 bases at J, leaving 3 bases unmatched. From germline, CDR1 is MNHEY and CDR2 SMNVEV (reference sequence). The CDR3 sequence is 16 residues long. The CDR3 region has the DNA TGTGCCAGCAGTTTATCTGGGACAGGAGCTAACTATGGCTACACCTTC. Residues: CASSLSGTGANYGYTF.

As concerns this clone: Distinct nucleotide sequences in the sample also encode this CDR3. The chain joins TRBV5-4 to TRBJ1-1; D possibly corresponds to TRBD1 (5 bases). The V gene lost 4 bases and the J gene lost 1 base, with 8 bases spanning the gap. The CDR3 runs 13 residues. CDR1 is SGHNT and CDR2 is YYREEE in the germline V gene (reference sequence). The CDR3 is CASSVQGNTEAFF. Here the CDR3 DNA reads TGTGCCAGCAGCGTCCAGGGGAACACTGAAGCTTTCTTT.

Here the CDR3 reads CASSWDRATEAFF. The CDR3 DNA sequence: TGTGCCAGCAGTTGGGACAGGGCGACTGAAGCTTTCTTT. V usage is TRBV7-3 and J usage is TRBJ1-1; 9 nucleotides match TRBD1. Germline V gene lookup returns CDR1 SGHTA and CDR2 FQGTGA. The CDR3 runs 13 residues. The V gene end was trimmed by 6 bases and the J gene end by 5 bases; junction bases not matched to a gene: 4. Full variable domain (outside the CDR3, taken from reference TRBV7-3 and TRBJ1-1): GAGVSQTPSNKVTEKGKYVELRCDPISGHTALYWYRQSLGQGPEFLIYFQGTGAADDSGLPNDRFFAVRPEGSVSTLKIQRTERGDSAVYLCASSWDRATEAFFGQGTRLTVV.

This chain joins TRBV7-2 and TRBJ1-6, with a tentative D call TRBD1 (6 bases). V was trimmed by 5 bases and J by 8 bases, leaving 13 bases between them. CDR1 and CDR2 from the germline V gene are SGHTA and FQGNSA. CDR3 length: 14 residues. The CDR3 protein is CASSPTGPYSPLHF. CDR3 DNA: TGTGCCAGCAGCCCTACAGGGCCTTATTCACCCCTCCACTTT.

This clone showed up just a few times. The CDR3 loop is CASSEVYGAGDEQYF. The CDR3 DNA reads TGTGCCAGCAGTGAAGTGTATGGGGCGGGGGACGAGCAGTACTTC. The chain has TRBV2 and TRBJ2-7, with 7 bases lining up with TRBD2. Germline CDR1 is SNHLY and CDR2 is FYNNEI. Unmatched junction bases numbered 8, after V lost 1 base and J lost 5 bases. The CDR3 is made up of 15 amino acids.

This sequence joins TRBV2 and TRBJ1-2; D not certain. V was trimmed by 11 bases and J by 0 bases, leaving 16 bases between them. The germline CDR1 and CDR2 sequences are SNHLY and FYNNEI. This CDR3 has 14 amino acids. The CDR3 coding sequence is TGTGCCCTTCTGCCAACAGAAGCTAACTATGGCTACACCTTC. As protein: CALLPTEANYGYTF.

J is TRBJ2-1 and V is TRBV6-1; perhaps TRBD1 as D (5 bases). Trimming left V 1 base short and J 14 bases short, with 15 bases between. In germline, CDR1 is MNHNS, CDR2 SASEGT. The CDR3 contains 13 residues. The DNA for the CDR3 is TGTGCCAGCAGTGAAGGATTTGGGGCAGGAAAGTTCTTC. Translation gives CASSEGFGAGKFF.

This clone was counted once. The CDR3 nucleotides read TGTGCCAGCAGTTACGTAGCGTCAGATACGCAGTATTTT. Amino acid sequence: CASSYVASDTQYF. The chain employs TRBV6-5 and TRBJ2-3; D is possibly TRBD2 (5 bases). From germline, CDR1 is MNHEY and CDR2 SVGAGI. The CDR3 loop spans 13 amino acids. The germline V and J ends were trimmed by 2 bases and 4 bases, with 7 bases remaining between them.

The rearrangement uses TRBV5-6 and TRBJ2-1; perhaps TRBD1 as D (6 bases). CDR1 and CDR2 from the germline V gene are SGHDT and YYEEEE. Trimming stripped 0 bases from V and 3 bases from J, with 10 bases between. CDR3 length: 15 residues. The CDR3 sequence: CASSLAGHGYNEQFF. The CDR3 DNA reads TGTGCCAGCAGCTTGGCGGGACACGGCTACAATGAGCAGTTCTTC. The complete variable domain, with remaining parts taken from reference TRBV5-6 and TRBJ2-1, reads DAGVTQSPTHLIKTRGQQVTLRCSPKSGHDTVSWYQQALGQGPQFIFQYYEEEERQRGNFPDRFSGHQFPNYSSELNVNALLLGDSALYLCASSLAGHGYNEQFFGPGTRLTVL.

The chain has TRBV15 and TRBJ1-1; D may be TRBD1 (5 bases). This CDR3 has 14 residues. Germline CDR1 is LNHNV and CDR2 is YYDKDF (reference sequence). The ends were cut back, 0 bases at V and 4 bases at J, with 9 bases in the middle. As DNA, the CDR3 is TGTGCCACCAGCAGAGATCTCGGGGGCACTGAAGCTTTCTTT. Its protein is CATSRDLGGTEAFF.

The V gene is TRBV11-1, the J gene TRBJ1-4; D is ambiguous. The CDR3 contains 14 residues. Trimming took 4 bases from V and 5 from J, leaving 11 bases between them. The V gene's germline CDR1 is SGHAT and CDR2 FQDESV (reference sequence). The CDR3 nucleotides read TGTGCCAGCAGCTCCGACTTCGGGAATGAAAAACTGTTTTTT. It yields the protein CASSSDFGNEKLFF.

V gene TRBV10-3 combines with J gene TRBJ1-1; TRBD1 aligns across 7 bases. This CDR3 contains 14 residues. V was pared by 6 bases and J by 1 base, with 5 bases of the junction left unmatched. Germline V gene sequence: CDR1 ENHRY, CDR2 SYGVKD. DNA of the CDR3: TGTGCCATCAGGGTAACAGGGGAGAACACTGAAGCTTTCTTT. Protein product: CAIRVTGENTEAFF.